This T cell receptor beta chain was recorded in a study of response to subunit inactivated influenza vaccine. Study-level points and caveats: Seasonal influenza vaccination, on each occasion, was suggested by the authors to recruit few new T cells.

Using its own MiXCR run on the RT-PCR reads, TCRdb lists one record per CDR3 protein. Altogether approximately 490,000 distinct CDR3 sequences are present, approximately 7.3% being singletons, with the ten largest covering 10% to 15%. This CDR3 is 14 amino acids long. Germline V gives CDR1 LGHDT, CDR2 YNNKEL (reference sequence). In this sample, this clonotype turned up many times. Its cognate antigen is unknown. The origin of this receptor is a man aged 45-69 years who received an inactivated influenza vaccine. The input for sequencing was PBMCs from blood, taken less than 30 months after vaccination. This rearrangement joins TRBV3-1 to TRBJ1-2; no reliable D call. The chain's CDR3 is CARQRGNGWDGYTF. The CDR3 DNA is TGTGCTAGACAAAGAGGGAATGGATGGGATGGCTACACCTTC.